This T cell receptor beta chain was retrieved from a study of shared clonotypes between healthy human individuals. The CDR3 loop spans 14 amino acids. Per the germline V gene, CDR1 is SGHAT and CDR2 is FQDESV (reference sequence). Trimming stripped 1 base from V and 4 bases from J, with 10 bases between. Generated by immunoSEQ multiplex PCR, the TCRdb table keeps only in-frame clones and is missing some. The repertoire consists of about 710,000 clones, with just under 75% occurring once and the leading ten covering more than 1.5%. What was sequenced was memory CD4+ T cells sorted from blood. This sample's subset: CD45RA-negative fraction. The sequence came from a woman aged 25 to 39 in good health. The V and J genes are TRBV11-1 and TRBJ2-5, with D possibly matching TRBD2 (6 bases). CDR3 coding DNA: TGTGCCAGCAGCTTAGGGAGGGGAGGAGAGACCCAGTACTTC. Protein sequence: CASSLGRGGETQYF. The full variable domain, rest sourced from reference TRBV11-1 and TRBJ2-5, is EAEVAQSPRYKITEKSQAVAFWCDPISGHATLYWYRQILGQGPELLVQFQDESVVDDSQLPKDRFSAERLKGVDSTLKIQPAELGDSAMYLCASSLGRGGETQYFGPGTRLLVL.